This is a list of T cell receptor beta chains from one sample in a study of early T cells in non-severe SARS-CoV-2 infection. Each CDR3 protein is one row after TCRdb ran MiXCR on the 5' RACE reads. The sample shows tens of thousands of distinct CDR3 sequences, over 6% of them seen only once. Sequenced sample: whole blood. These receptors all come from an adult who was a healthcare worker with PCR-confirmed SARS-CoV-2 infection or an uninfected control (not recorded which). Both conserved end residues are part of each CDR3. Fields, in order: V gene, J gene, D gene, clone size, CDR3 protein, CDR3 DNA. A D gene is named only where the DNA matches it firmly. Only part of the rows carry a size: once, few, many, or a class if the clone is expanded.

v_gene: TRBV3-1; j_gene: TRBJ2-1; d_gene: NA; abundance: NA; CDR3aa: CASSQDRPAEREQFF; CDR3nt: TGTGCCAGCAGCCAAGATAGGCCTGCCGAAAGGGAGCAGTTCTTC
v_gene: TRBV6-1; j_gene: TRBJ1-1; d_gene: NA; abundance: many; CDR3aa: CASSEIWDGNTEVFF; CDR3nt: TGTGCCAGCAGTGAAATTTGGGACGGCAACACTGAAGTTTTCTTT
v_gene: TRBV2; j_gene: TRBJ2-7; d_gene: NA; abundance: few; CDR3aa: CASTPGRGTYEQYF; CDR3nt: TGTGCCAGCACTCCCGGGCGGGGTACCTACGAGCAGTACTTC
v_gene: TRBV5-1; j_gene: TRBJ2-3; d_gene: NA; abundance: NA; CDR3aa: CASSQGRGPATDTQYF; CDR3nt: TGCGCCAGCAGCCAAGGGCGGGGTCCGGCAACAGATACGCAGTATTTT
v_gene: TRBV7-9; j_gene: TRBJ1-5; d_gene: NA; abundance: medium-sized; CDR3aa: CASSLAHQPQHF; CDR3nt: TGTGCCAGCAGCTTAGCGCATCAGCCCCAGCATTTT
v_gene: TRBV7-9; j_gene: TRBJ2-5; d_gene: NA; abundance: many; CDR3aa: CASSSGWQETQYF; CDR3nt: TGTGCCAGCAGTTCCGGCTGGCAAGAGACCCAGTACTTC
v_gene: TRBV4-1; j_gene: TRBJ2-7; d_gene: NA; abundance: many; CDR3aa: CASSQGVGIGRAYEQYF; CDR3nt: TGCGCCAGCAGCCAAGGAGTGGGTATCGGCAGAGCCTACGAGCAGTACTTC
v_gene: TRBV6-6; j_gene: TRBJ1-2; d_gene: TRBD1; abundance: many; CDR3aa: CASSLTGGYGYTF; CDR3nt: TGTGCCAGCAGTTTAACAGGGGGCTATGGCTACACCTTC
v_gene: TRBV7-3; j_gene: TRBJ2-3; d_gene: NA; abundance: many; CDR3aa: CASSSLGGTDTQYF; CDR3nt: TGTGCCAGCAGCTCACTGGGCGGCACAGATACGCAGTATTTT
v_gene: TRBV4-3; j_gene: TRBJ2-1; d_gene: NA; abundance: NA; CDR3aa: CASSQERQRITYNEQFF; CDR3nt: TGCGCCAGCAGCCAAGAAAGACAACGGATTACCTACAATGAGCAGTTCTTC
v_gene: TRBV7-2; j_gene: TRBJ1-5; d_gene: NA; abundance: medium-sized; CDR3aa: CASSSSGLGNQPQHF; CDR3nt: TGTGCCAGCAGCTCGTCCGGACTCGGCAATCAGCCCCAGCATTTT